Each of the 25 T cell receptor beta chains below was sequenced from the same sample in a study of blood T cell repertoires in COVID-19. Sequenced by immunoSEQ multiplex PCR; TCRdb stores in-frame clones only, minus some. The sample consists of about 200,000 clones, about 88% of them appearing once. Sequencing was carried out using peripheral blood. The receptors come from a man aged 50 or older with COVID-19, enrolled during active disease.

V usage is TRBV25-1 and J usage is TRBJ2-7, with a possible D match to TRBD2 (7 bases). From germline, CDR1 is MGHDK and CDR2 SYGVNS. The V and J ends lost 6 bases and 6 bases respectively, with 18 bases between them. CDR3 length: 14 amino acids. CDR3 in amino acids: CASSAWGGGVEQYF. The CDR3 region has the DNA TGTGCCAGCAGCGCCTGGGGGGGCGGCGTCGAGCAGTACTTC.

The chain recombines TRBV28 with TRBJ1-4; D remains ambiguous. The germline CDR1 and CDR2 sequences are MDHEN and SYDVKM. The CDR3 spans 13 residues. The V and J ends lost 6 bases and 8 bases respectively, with 13 bases between them. The CDR3 loop reads CASRRSVREKLFF. Here the CDR3 DNA reads TGTGCCAGCAGGCGGAGCGTCCGGGAAAAACTGTTTTTT.

The chain is built from TRBV15 and TRBJ1-5, with TRBD1 identical over 8 bases. The V segment lost 0 bases and the J segment 6 bases; nucleotides outside the gene matches: 7. The CDR3 loop spans 16 amino acids. CDR1 and CDR2 (germline): LNHNV, YYDKDF (reference sequence). Here the CDR3 reads CATSRDLDRVSQPQHF. In DNA, the CDR3 is TGTGCCACCAGCAGAGATTTGGACAGGGTTAGTCAGCCCCAGCATTTT.

This clone was seen only a few times. This chain links TRBV18 with TRBJ1-4; D remains unclear. CDR3 length: 13 amino acids. The germline gives CDR1 KGHSH, CDR2 LQKENI. V was cut by 6 bases and J by 6 bases, with 11 bases left in between. In nucleotides, the CDR3 is TGTGCCAGCTCTTCGCAGTATGATGAAAAACTGTTTTTT. Translated: CASSSQYDEKLFF. Supplemented by reference TRBV18 and TRBJ1-4, the full variable domain reads NAGVMQNPRHLVRRRGQEARLRCSPMKGHSHVYWYRQLPEEGLKFMVYLQKENIIDESGMPKERFSAEFPKEGPSILRIQQVVRGDSAAYFCASSSQYDEKLFFGSGTQLSVL.

The chain joins TRBV11-2 to TRBJ1-6; a weak D match, TRBD1 (6 bases). Trimming cost V 5 bases and J 3 bases, with 14 bases left between them. The CDR3 sequence is 16 residues long. In germline, CDR1 is SGHAT, CDR2 FQNNGV. CDR3 residues: CASSRTDSFYNSPLHF. CDR3 coding DNA: TGTGCCAGCAGCCGAACGGACAGCTTCTATAATTCACCCCTCCACTTT.

The chain is built from TRBV18 and TRBJ1-5, with 7 bases aligning to TRBD1. The ends lost 6 bases at V and 5 bases at J; junction bases unmatched: 4. Germline assignment: CDR1 KGHSH and CDR2 LQKENI. CDR3 size: 13 residues. CDR3 sequence (DNA): TGTGCCAGCTCCCAAGGGGGCGATCAGCCCCAGCATTTT. Its protein is CASSQGGDQPQHF.

In this sample, this clone turned up a few times. This chain uses TRBV10-1 with TRBJ2-3; D possibly corresponds to TRBD2 (5 bases). Germline V gene lookup returns CDR1 WNHNN and CDR2 SYGVQD (reference sequence). Deletions cut 3 bases from V and 4 bases from J, with 17 bases between. This CDR3 has 16 residues. The CDR3 bases are TGCGCCAGCAGTGACCGGGTCCCGGGGAATGCAGATACGCAGTATTTT. Translation gives CASSDRVPGNADTQYF.

The CDR3 is CASSQEVRGGGTDTQYF. The CDR3 region has the DNA TGTGCCAGCAGCCAAGAAGTGAGGGGGGGAGGTACAGATACGCAGTATTTT. The chain links TRBV4-2 to TRBJ2-3; tentatively, D is TRBD2 (7 bases). The V and J ends lost 0 bases and 3 bases respectively, with 16 bases between them. CDR3 length equals 17 residues. CDR1 LGHNA and CDR2 YNFKEQ come from the germline V gene.

The chain uses TRBV9 and TRBJ2-3, with D tentatively TRBD1 (5 bases). Trimming shortened V by 1 base and J by 4 bases, and 10 bases separated the two germline ends. The CDR3 is 14 amino acids. Looked up from germline, CDR1 is SGDLS and CDR2 is YYNGEE. CDR3 in amino acids: CASSVLPRADTQYF. DNA for the CDR3: TGTGCCAGCAGCGTATTACCCAGGGCAGATACGCAGTATTTT.

V is TRBV7-8 and J is TRBJ2-7; a possible D gene is TRBD2 (6 bases). Looked up from germline, CDR1 is SGHVS and CDR2 is FQNEAQ. Trimming pared 6 bases from V and 3 bases from J, leaving 15 bases between. This CDR3 contains 14 residues. CDR3 sequence reads: CASSHTSGDYEQYF. CDR3 DNA sequence: TGTGCCAGCAGTCATACGTCGGGAGACTACGAGCAGTACTTC.

The chain has TRBV11-1 and TRBJ2-1; possibly TRBD2 for D (6 bases). V gave up 1 base and J gave up 6 bases, with 16 bases separating them. CDR1 and CDR2 from the germline V gene are SGHAT and FQDESV (reference sequence). CDR3 length equals 16 residues. The CDR3 is CASSLVRSGWTNEQFF. For the CDR3, the DNA is TGTGCCAGCAGCTTAGTCAGGAGCGGGTGGACCAATGAGCAGTTCTTC.

The chain combines TRBV5-1 with TRBJ2-1; 11 nucleotides line up with TRBD2. Unmatched junction bases numbered 10, after V lost 4 bases and J lost 7 bases. This CDR3 is built from 16 residues. Germline loops: CDR1 SGHRS, CDR2 YFSETQ. CDR3: CASSPDSGRVWNEQFF. CDR3 DNA: TGCGCCAGCAGCCCCGATAGCGGGAGGGTCTGGAATGAGCAGTTCTTC.

The rearrangement links TRBV6-4 to TRBJ2-3, with 11 nucleotides matching TRBD2. Germline values: CDR1 MRHNA, CDR2 SNTAGT. The CDR3 runs to 16 residues. Losses at the gene ends were 2 bases for V and 6 bases for J; bases not matched to a gene: 7. In nucleotides, the CDR3 is TGTGCCAGCAGTGACGGTCCTAGCGGGGGGCTGGATACGCAGTATTTT. As protein: CASSDGPSGGLDTQYF.

The rearrangement joins TRBV5-5 to TRBJ2-1; D is perhaps TRBD1 (6 bases). This CDR3 comprises 15 residues. Trimming removed 2 bases at V and 6 bases at J, with 15 bases between. CDR1 SGHKS and CDR2 YYEKEE come from the germline V gene (reference sequence). DNA of the CDR3: TGTGCCAGCAGCTTCGACAGGCCACCTTCCAATGAGCAGTTCTTC. This gives the protein CASSFDRPPSNEQFF.

This clone was observed once. This chain uses TRBV6-5 with TRBJ2-1, with 9 bases lining up with TRBD2. Germline assignment: CDR1 MNHEY and CDR2 SVGAGI. The CDR3 has 14 amino acids. Losses at the gene ends were 7 bases for V and 3 bases for J; bases not matched to a gene: 4. In DNA, the CDR3 is TGTGCCAGCATGAGAGCGGGAGGCTACAATGAGCAGTTCTTC. Its translation is CASMRAGGYNEQFF.

The table lists this clone with a few counts. J is TRBJ2-7 and V is TRBV18; TRBD1 might be the D (6 bases). The CDR3 consists of 15 residues. V was pared by 3 bases and J by 7 bases, with 19 bases between. Looked up from germline, CDR1 is KGHSH and CDR2 is LQKENI. The CDR3 is CASSPGTPSSGEQYF. CDR3 DNA sequence: TGTGCCAGCTCACCGGGGACACCTAGTTCGGGAGAGCAGTACTTC.

The V call is TRBV7-6, the J call TRBJ2-1; 10 nucleotides line up with TRBD2. The CDR3 is 17 residues long. V shed 0 bases and J 7 bases; nucleotides not matched to a gene: 9. Germline-derived CDR1 and CDR2 are SGHVS and FNYEAQ. In DNA form, the CDR3 reads TGTGCCAGCAGCTTAGCGGCTAGCGGGAGAACTTGGAATGAGCAGTTCTTC. Protein: CASSLAASGRTWNEQFF.

The rearrangement joins TRBV6-5 to TRBJ1-2; D may be TRBD1 (5 bases). CDR1 MNHEY and CDR2 SVGAGI come from the germline V gene. The CDR3 has 14 amino acids. V was trimmed by 0 bases and J by 1 base, leaving 6 bases between them. The CDR3 protein is CASSYSTVNYGYTF. In nucleotides, the CDR3 is TGTGCCAGCAGTTACTCGACAGTTAACTATGGCTACACCTTC.

This clone has just a few counts. The chain couples TRBV2 to TRBJ2-2; 12 positions match TRBD2. Per germline, CDR1 SNHLY and CDR2 FYNNEI. The CDR3 has 15 amino acids. J gave up 1 base and V 6 bases, and 0 bases lay outside the gene matches. The DNA for the CDR3 is TGTGCCAGCAGGGGACTAGCGGGGAACACCGGGGAGCTGTTTTTT. Protein: CASRGLAGNTGELFF.

The rearrangement joins TRBV19 to TRBJ1-5, with unresolved D. This CDR3 has 13 amino acids. V was pared by 3 bases and J by 2 bases, with 5 bases between. Germline CDR1 reads LNHDA; CDR2 reads SQIVND (reference sequence). This CDR3 is CASSMGRNQPQHF. The CDR3 coding sequence is TGTGCCAGTAGTATGGGCCGCAATCAGCCCCAGCATTTT.

The table lists this clone with a count of one. The chain is built from TRBV5-5 and TRBJ1-2; TRBD1 matches 7 bases. CDR1 is SGHKS, CDR2 YYEKEE, per germline (reference sequence). This CDR3 has 14 amino acids. Trimming took 3 bases from V and 2 from J; bases not matched to a gene: 4. This CDR3 is CASSSTGENYGYTF. CDR3 DNA sequence: TGTGCCAGCAGCTCCACAGGGGAGAACTATGGCTACACCTTC.

This chain connects TRBV6-5 to TRBJ1-1; D gene unclear. CDR1 is MNHEY, CDR2 SVGAGI, per germline. The length of the CDR3 is 11 residues. V was trimmed by 4 bases and J by 7 bases, leaving 7 bases between them. The CDR3 spells CASSSQIEAFF. Here the CDR3 DNA reads TGTGCCAGCAGTTCTCAGATTGAAGCTTTCTTT.

This rearrangement joins TRBV28 to TRBJ2-3, with 12 bases identical to TRBD2. CDR1 MDHEN and CDR2 SYDVKM come from the germline V gene. The CDR3 is made up of 16 amino acids. Losses at the gene ends were 5 bases for V and 1 base for J; bases not matched to a gene: 4. This CDR3 is CASSLTSGSGTDTQYF. In nucleotides, the CDR3 is TGTGCCAGCAGTCTGACTAGCGGGAGTGGCACAGATACGCAGTATTTT.

Here the CDR3 DNA reads TGTGCCAGCAGCGTAGGACAGGACCCCTCCTACGAGCAGTACTTC. Its protein product is CASSVGQDPSYEQYF. The chain couples TRBV9 to TRBJ2-7, with D perhaps TRBD1 (6 bases). This CDR3 region has 15 residues. The germline V and J ends were trimmed by 0 bases and 0 bases, with 10 bases remaining between them. The V gene's germline CDR1 is SGDLS and CDR2 YYNGEE.

The chain has TRBV19 and TRBJ1-5; D remains unclear. This CDR3 is built from 17 residues. Per germline, CDR1 LNHDA and CDR2 SQIVND (reference sequence). V was clipped by 5 bases and J by 0 bases, with 17 bases between them. The CDR3 protein is CASSPFVTTNSNQPQHF. CDR3 bases: TGTGCCAGTAGTCCCTTCGTGACAACAAATAGCAATCAGCCCCAGCATTTT.